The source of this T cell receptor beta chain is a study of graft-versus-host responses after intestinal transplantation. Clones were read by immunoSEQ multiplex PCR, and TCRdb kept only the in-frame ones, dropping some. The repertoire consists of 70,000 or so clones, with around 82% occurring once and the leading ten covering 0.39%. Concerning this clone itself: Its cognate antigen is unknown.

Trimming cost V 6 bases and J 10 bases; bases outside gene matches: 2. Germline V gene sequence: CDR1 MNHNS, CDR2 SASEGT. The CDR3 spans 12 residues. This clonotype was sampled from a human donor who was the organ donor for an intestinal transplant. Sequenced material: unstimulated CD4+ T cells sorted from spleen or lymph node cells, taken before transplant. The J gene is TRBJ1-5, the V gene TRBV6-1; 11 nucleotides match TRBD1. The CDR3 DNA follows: TGTGCCAGCAGGGACAGGGGGCGACCCCAGCATTTT. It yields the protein CASRDRGRPQHF.